This entry lists 7 T cell receptor beta chains sequenced from one sample in a study of CD8 T cells in Susac syndrome (dated by TCRdb to between 2018 and 2020). The library was built by means of the immunoSEQ multiplex PCR assay. RNA was extracted using the RNeasy kit, and about 0.5 to 1 microgram was reverse transcribed with random hexamers. TCRdb handled the public reads itself, with Q25 trimming in fastp and clone calling in MiXCR, and kept productive beta chains. Every entry covers one CDR3 protein and lists the most common genes and DNA from its rows. The sample profile shows almost 450,000 distinct CDR3 sequences; approximately 85% of them were found once. In total, the top ten clones hold about 0.12% of the sample. Sequencing was carried out using CD8+ T cells from PBMCs. These receptors were obtained from a human donor with multiple sclerosis.

This clonotype was seen once. The CDR3 here is CASHTDCLGGEARCEQYF. The CDR3 DNA reads as TGTGCCAGCCATACTGATTGCCTAGGAGGGGAGGCAAGATGCGAGCAGTACTTC. This chain connects TRBV16 to TRBJ2-7; weak D call: TRBD2 (6 bases). There are 18 residues in the CDR3. Trimming took 8 bases from V and 6 from J, leaving 32 bases between them. In germline, CDR1 is KGHSY, CDR2 FQNENV.

This sequence joins TRBV5-1 and TRBJ1-6; D is possibly TRBD1 (5 bases). Germline CDR1 SGHRS, CDR2 YFSETQ. There are 15 residues in the CDR3. V was trimmed by 0 bases and J by 11 bases, leaving 15 bases between them. The CDR3 region is CASSLEVPGGTPLHF. The CDR3 DNA follows: TGCGCCAGCAGCTTGGAGGTCCCGGGGGGTACACCCCTCCACTTT.

The V gene is TRBV5-1, the J gene TRBJ1-2; 9 nucleotides align to TRBD1. The V gene end was trimmed by 4 bases and the J gene end by 4 bases; junction bases not matched to a gene: 11. Germline loops: CDR1 SGHRS, CDR2 YFSETQ. CDR3 length equals 16 residues. The CDR3 DNA sequence: TGCGCCAGCAGCCGGGGACAGGGTCCCCTCCCCTATGGCTACACCTTC. Amino acid sequence: CASSRGQGPLPYGYTF. The entire variable domain, with the rest obtained from reference TRBV5-1 and TRBJ1-2, is as follows: KAGVTQTPRYLIKTRGQQVTLSCSPISGHRSVSWYQQTPGQGLQFLFEYFSETQRNKGNFPGRFSGRQFSNSRSEMNVSTLELGDSALYLCASSRGQGPLPYGYTFGSGTRLTVV.

This clonotype came up once. J is TRBJ2-6 and V is TRBV3-1, with D perhaps matching TRBD1 (6 bases). The V gene lost 1 base and the J gene lost 4 bases, with 8 bases spanning the gap. This CDR3 has 15 residues. The germline V gene has CDR1 LGHDT and CDR2 YNNKEL (reference sequence). The CDR3 DNA reads as TGTGCCAGCAGCCAAGGGGGGCGCGGGGCCAACGTCCTGACTTTC. It encodes CASSQGGRGANVLTF. Full variable domain (outside the CDR3, taken from reference TRBV3-1 and TRBJ2-6): DTAVSQTPKYLVTQMGNDKSIKCEQNLGHDTMYWYKQDSKKFLKIMFSYNNKELIINETVPNRFSPKSPDKAHLNLHINSLELGDSAVYFCASSQGGRGANVLTFGAGSRLTVL.

Notes on this clonotype: The conserved phenylalanine or tryptophan normally closing the CDR3 is absent here, so this likely arose from a read error. The rearrangement uses TRBV20-1 and TRBJ2-7, with 8 bases matching TRBD2. CDR1 and CDR2 from the germline V gene are DFQATT and SNEGSKA (reference sequence). Trimming at V came to 1 base and at J to 6 bases, leaving 8 bases not matched to a gene. This CDR3 is 14 amino acids long. CDR3 bases: TGCAGTGCTAGAGTGGAGACTAGCGAGGGCGAGCAGTACCTC. As protein: CSARVETSEGEQYL.

This clonotype was counted once. The chain is built from TRBV30 and TRBJ2-7; perhaps D is TRBD1 or TRBD2 (5 bases each). CDR1 and CDR2 (germline): GTSNPN, SVGIG (reference sequence). The V end lost 2 bases, the J end lost 2 bases, and 10 bases lay between the germline ends. The CDR3 spans 13 residues. The CDR3 sequence: CAWSSLGPYEQYF. The DNA for the CDR3 is TGTGCCTGGAGTTCATTGGGACCCTACGAGCAGTACTTC.

The genes are TRBV5-6 and TRBJ2-1, with D tentatively TRBD2 (5 bases). The germline V gene encodes CDR1 SGHDT and CDR2 YYEEEE. V was trimmed by 0 bases and J by 5 bases, leaving 12 bases between them. The CDR3 runs to 15 residues. The CDR3 here is CASSLDGVGDNEQFF. In DNA, the CDR3 is TGTGCCAGCAGCTTGGACGGGGTTGGGGACAATGAGCAGTTCTTC.